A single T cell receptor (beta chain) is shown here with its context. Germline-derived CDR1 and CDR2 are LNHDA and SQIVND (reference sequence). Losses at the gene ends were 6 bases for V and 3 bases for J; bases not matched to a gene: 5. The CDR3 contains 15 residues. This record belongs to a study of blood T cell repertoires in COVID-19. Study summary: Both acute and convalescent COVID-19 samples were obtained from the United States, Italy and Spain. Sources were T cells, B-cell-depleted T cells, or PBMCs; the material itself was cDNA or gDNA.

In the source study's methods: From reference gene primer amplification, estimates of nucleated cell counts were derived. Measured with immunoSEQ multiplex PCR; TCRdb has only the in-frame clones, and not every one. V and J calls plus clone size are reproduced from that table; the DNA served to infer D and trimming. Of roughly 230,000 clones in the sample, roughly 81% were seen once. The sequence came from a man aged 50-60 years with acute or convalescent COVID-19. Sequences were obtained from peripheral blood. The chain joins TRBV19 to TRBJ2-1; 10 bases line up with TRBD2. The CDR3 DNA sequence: TGTGCCAGTAGCCTAGGACTAGCGGTCTACAATGAGCAGTTCTTC. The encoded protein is CASSLGLAVYNEQFF.